The 3 T cell receptor beta chains given below trace back to one sample, sequenced in a study of OX40 agonist ivuxolimab in advanced cancers. Sequencing used immunoSEQ multiplex PCR; TCRdb keeps in-frame clones, though not all of them. The data contain just over 60,000 clones, 92% of them singletons. The specimen was CD4+ or CD8+ T cells sorted from blood, collected in a trial of the OX40 agonist ivuxolimab. The receptors derive from an adult with an advanced solid tumor such as melanoma, head and neck, liver or kidney cancer.

The chain carries TRBV9 and TRBJ2-5; TRBD2 aligns across 9 bases. This CDR3 contains 16 residues. CDR1 is SGDLS, CDR2 YYNGEE, per germline. The V gene end was trimmed by 3 bases and the J gene end by 1 base; junction bases not matched to a gene: 7. In DNA, the CDR3 is TGTGCCAGCAGCGGCGGCTCACTAGCGGGCCAAGAGACCCAGTACTTC. Translated: CASSGGSLAGQETQYF.

This chain links TRBV5-5 with TRBJ1-2; D might be TRBD1 (6 bases). Germline V gene sequence: CDR1 SGHKS, CDR2 YYEKEE (reference sequence). This CDR3 has 15 residues. Trimming took 5 bases from V and 3 from J, leaving 17 bases between them. The CDR3 protein is CASRRSQGTHYGYTF. In DNA form, the CDR3 reads TGTGCCAGCAGACGATCGCAGGGGACACACTATGGCTACACCTTC.

V and J are TRBV30 and TRBJ1-4, with D tentatively TRBD1 (5 bases). V was cut by 2 bases and J by 8 bases, with 21 bases left in between. Germline assignment: CDR1 GTSNPN and CDR2 SVGIG (reference sequence). The CDR3 spans 16 residues. Here the CDR3 DNA reads TGTGCCTGGAGTAAATCTCAGGGATCAGGGAAGGAAAAACTGTTTTTT. Amino acid sequence: CAWSKSQGSGKEKLFF.